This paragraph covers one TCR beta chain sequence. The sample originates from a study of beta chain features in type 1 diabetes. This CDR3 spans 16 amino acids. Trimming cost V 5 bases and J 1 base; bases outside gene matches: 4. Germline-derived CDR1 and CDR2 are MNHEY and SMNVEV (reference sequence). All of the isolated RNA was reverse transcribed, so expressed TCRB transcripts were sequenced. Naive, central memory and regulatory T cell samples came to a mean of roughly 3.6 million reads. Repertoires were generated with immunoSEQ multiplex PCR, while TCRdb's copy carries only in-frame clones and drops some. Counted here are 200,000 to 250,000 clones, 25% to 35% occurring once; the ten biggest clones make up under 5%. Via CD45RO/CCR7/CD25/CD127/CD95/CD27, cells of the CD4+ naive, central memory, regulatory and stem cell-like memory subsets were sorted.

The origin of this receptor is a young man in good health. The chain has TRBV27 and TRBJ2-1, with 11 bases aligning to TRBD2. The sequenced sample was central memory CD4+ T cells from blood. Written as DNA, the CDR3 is TGTGCCAGCAGTCCTCGACTAGCGGGGTCCTACAATGAGCAGTTCTTC. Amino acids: CASSPRLAGSYNEQFF.